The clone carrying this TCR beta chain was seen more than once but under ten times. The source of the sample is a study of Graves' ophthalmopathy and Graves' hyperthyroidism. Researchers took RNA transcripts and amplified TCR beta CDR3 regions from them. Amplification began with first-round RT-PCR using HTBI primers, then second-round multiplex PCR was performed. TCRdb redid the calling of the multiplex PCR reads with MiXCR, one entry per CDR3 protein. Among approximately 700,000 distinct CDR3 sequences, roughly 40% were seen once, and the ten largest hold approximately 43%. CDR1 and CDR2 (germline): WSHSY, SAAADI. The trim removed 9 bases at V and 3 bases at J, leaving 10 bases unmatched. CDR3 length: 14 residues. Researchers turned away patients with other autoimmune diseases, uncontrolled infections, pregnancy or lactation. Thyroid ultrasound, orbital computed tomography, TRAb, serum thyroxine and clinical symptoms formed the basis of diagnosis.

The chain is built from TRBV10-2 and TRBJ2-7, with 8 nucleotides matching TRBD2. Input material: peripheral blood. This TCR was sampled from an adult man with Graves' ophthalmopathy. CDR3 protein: CARLGLAPFYEQYF. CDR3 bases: TGCGCCAGACTCGGACTAGCACCATTCTACGAGCAGTACTTC.